This T cell receptor (beta chain) was profiled in a study of cytomegalovirus exposure and HLA in healthy donors. PCR employed 60 Vbeta and 13 Jbeta primers. The assay was immunoSEQ multiplex PCR, and TCRdb's table has in-frame clones only and misses some. The sample lists 130,000 to 150,000 clones; roughly 65% were seen once. V dropped 2 bases and J dropped 4; count of bases not matched to a gene: 10. Germline V gene data show CDR1 as SGHVS and CDR2 as FQNEAQ. The CDR3 totals 19 residues. Findings and caveats of the study: In a later analysis, TCR beta V- and J-gene trimming showed a link to a missense DCLRE1C variant. Reportedly, a later analysis found an Asian-associated ancestry cluster had fewer N-insertions than the approximately 640-donor mean.

As regards this clone: Antigen specificity is unknown.

The sample consisted of PBMCs. This chain connects TRBV7-8 to TRBJ2-2, with TRBD2 matching over 13 bases. The TCR originated in a man between 60 and 75 years old in good health and CMV-seronegative. This CDR3 is CASSLLRLAGGDSTGELFF. The CDR3 nucleotides read TGTGCCAGCAGCTTACTCCGACTAGCGGGAGGTGATAGCACCGGGGAGCTGTTTTTT. The variable domain in full, with the rest retrieved from reference TRBV7-8 and TRBJ2-2, is GAGVSQSPRYKVAKRGQDVALRCDPISGHVSLFWYQQALGQGPEFLTYFQNEAQLDKSGLPSDRFFAERPEGSVSTLKIQRTQQEDSAVYLCASSLLRLAGGDSTGELFFGEGSRLTVL.